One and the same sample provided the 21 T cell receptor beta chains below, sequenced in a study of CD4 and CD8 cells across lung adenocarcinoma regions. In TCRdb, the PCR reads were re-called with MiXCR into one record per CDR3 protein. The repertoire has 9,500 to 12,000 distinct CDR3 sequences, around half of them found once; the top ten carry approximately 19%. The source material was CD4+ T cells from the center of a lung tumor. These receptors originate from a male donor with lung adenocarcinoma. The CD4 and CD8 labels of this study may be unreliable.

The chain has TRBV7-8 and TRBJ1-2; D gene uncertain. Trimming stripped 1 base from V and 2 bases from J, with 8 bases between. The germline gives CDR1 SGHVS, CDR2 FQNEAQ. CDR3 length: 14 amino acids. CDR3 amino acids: CASSLVGKNYGYTF. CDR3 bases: TGTGCCAGCAGCTTAGTAGGGAAAAACTATGGCTACACCTTC.

CDR3 DNA sequence: TGCGCCAGCAGCTTGGACAGCTTGAACACTGAAGCTTTCTTT. Translation: CASSLDSLNTEAFF. V gene TRBV5-1 combines with J gene TRBJ1-1; D remains unclear. V lost 0 bases and J lost 0, with 6 bases in between. CDR3 size: 14 residues. Germline V gene data show CDR1 as SGHRS and CDR2 as YFSETQ. The variable domain in full, completed from reference TRBV5-1 and TRBJ1-1, reads KAGVTQTPRYLIKTRGQQVTLSCSPISGHRSVSWYQQTPGQGLQFLFEYFSETQRNKGNFPGRFSGRQFSNSRSEMNVSTLELGDSALYLCASSLDSLNTEAFFGQGTRLTVV.

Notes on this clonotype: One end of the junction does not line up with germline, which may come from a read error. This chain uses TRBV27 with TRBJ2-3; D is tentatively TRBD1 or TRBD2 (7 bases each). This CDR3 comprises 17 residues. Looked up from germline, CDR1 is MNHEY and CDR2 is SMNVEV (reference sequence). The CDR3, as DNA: TGTGCCAGCAGAGCGGGGCGAGGGGGCCGGGACCAAGATACGCAGTATTTC. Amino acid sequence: CASRAGRGGRDQDTQYF.

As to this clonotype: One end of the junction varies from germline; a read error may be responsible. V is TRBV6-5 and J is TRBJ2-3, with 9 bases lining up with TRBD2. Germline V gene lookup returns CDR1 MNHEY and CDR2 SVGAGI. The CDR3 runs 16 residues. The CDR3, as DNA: TGTGCCAGCAGTTACGGCGGGGGGGGAGTCACAGACACGCAGTACTTT. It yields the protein CASSYGGGGVTDTQYF.

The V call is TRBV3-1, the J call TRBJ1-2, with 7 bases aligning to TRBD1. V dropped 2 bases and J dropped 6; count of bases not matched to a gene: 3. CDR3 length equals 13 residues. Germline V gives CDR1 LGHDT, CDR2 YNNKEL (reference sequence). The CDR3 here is CASSQTDRDGYTF. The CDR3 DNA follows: TGTGCCAGCAGCCAAACAGACAGGGATGGCTACACCTTC.

Here the CDR3 DNA reads TGTGCCAGCTGGACGGGCGGCGGGGCGGTTAGCACAGAGACCCAGTACTTC. This sequence encodes CASWTGGGAVSTETQYF. This chain joins TRBV6-1 and TRBJ2-3, with D maybe TRBD2 (6 bases). The end of the DNA is better explained by TRBJ2-5, so the J call may be wrong. Germline V gives CDR1 MNHNS, CDR2 SASEGT. This CDR3 spans 17 amino acids.

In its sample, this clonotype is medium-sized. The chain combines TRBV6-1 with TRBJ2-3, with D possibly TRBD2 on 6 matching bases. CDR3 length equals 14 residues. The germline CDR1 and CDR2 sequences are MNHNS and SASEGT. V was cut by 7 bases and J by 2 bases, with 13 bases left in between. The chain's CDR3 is CASTLRDSTDTQYF. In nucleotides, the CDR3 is TGTGCCAGCACCCTACGGGACTCCACAGATACGCAGTATTTT.

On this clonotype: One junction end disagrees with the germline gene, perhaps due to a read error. CDR3 DNA: TGCGGCGGGGGTGAAGGGGGACGTGGCCCAGAGACGCAGTATTTC. Protein: CGGGEGGRGPETQYF. The chain combines TRBV10-1 with TRBJ2-5, with D possibly matching TRBD2 (7 bases). Germline V gene data show CDR1 as WNHNN and CDR2 as SYGVQD (reference sequence). This CDR3 is built from 15 residues.

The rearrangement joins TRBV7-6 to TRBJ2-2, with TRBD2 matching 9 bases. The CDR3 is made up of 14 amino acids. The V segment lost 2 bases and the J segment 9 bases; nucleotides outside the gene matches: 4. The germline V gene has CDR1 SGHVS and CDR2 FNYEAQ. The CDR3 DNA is TGTGCCAGCAGCTTATCGCGGGGGGGCCGGGAGCTGTTTTTT. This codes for CASSLSRGGRELFF.

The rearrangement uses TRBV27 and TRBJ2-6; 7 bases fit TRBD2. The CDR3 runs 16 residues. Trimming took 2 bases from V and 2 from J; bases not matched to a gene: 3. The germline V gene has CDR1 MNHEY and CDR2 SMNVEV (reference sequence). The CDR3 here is CASSLSRGAGANVLTF. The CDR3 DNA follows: TGTGCCAGCAGTTTAAGTCGGGGGGCTGGGGCCAACGTCCTGACTTTC.

CDR3 region: CASTEGGVYEKLFF. The CDR3 DNA reads TGTGCCAGCACCGAGGGGGGGGTCTATGAAAAACTGTTTTTT. The genes are TRBV25-1 and TRBJ1-4; D might be TRBD1 (6 bases). The V and J ends lost 7 bases and 6 bases respectively, with 15 bases between them. The CDR3 is 14 amino acids. Germline V gives CDR1 MGHDK, CDR2 SYGVNS.

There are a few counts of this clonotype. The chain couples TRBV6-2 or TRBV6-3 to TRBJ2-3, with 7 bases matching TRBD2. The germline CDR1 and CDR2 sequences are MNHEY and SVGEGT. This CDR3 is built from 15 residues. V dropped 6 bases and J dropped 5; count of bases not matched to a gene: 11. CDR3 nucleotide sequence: TGTGCCAGCAGGTCTTTAACTAGCGACGTAGATACGCAGTATTTT. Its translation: CASRSLTSDVDTQYF.

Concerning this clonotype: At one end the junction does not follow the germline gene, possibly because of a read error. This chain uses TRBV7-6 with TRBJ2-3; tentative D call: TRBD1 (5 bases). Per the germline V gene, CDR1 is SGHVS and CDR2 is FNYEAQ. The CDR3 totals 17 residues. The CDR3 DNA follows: TGTGCCAGCAGTGTAGGCCTCGGGCAGGGTGACCAACATACGCAGTACTTT. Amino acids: CASSVGLGQGDQHTQYF.

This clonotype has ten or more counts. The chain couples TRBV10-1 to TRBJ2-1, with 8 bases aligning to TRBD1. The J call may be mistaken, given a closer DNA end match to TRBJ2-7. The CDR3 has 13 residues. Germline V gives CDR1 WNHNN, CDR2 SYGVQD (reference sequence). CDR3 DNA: TGCGCCAGCAGTGCTGACAGGGGAGGCGAGCAGTACTTC. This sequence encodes CASSADRGGEQYF.

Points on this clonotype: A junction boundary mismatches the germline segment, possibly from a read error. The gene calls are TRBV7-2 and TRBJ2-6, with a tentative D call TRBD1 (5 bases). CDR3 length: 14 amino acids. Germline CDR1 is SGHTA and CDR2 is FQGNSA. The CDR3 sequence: CANPSAPGAYVQTF. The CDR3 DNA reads TGTGCCAACCCCTCCGCCCCTGGGGCCTACGTCCAGACCTTC. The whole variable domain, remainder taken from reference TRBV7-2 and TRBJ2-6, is GAGVSQSPSNKVTEKGKDVELRCDPISGHTALYWYRQSLGQGLEFLIYFQGNSAPDKSGLPSDRFSAERTGGSVSTLTIQRTQQEDSAVYLCANPSAPGAYVQTFGAGSRLTVL.

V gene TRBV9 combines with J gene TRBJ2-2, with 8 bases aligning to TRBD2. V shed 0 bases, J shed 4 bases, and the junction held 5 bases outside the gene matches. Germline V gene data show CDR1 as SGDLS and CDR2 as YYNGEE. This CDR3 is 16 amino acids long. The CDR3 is CASSVDPSGSTGELFF. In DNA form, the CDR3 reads TGTGCCAGCAGCGTAGATCCGAGCGGGAGCACCGGGGAGCTGTTTTTT.

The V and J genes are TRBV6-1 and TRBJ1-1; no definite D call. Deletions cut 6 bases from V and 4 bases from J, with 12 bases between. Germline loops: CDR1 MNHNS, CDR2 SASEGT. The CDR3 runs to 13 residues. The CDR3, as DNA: TGTGCCAGCAGCGGCTTTTATGGCACTGAAGCTTTCTTT. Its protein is CASSGFYGTEAFF.

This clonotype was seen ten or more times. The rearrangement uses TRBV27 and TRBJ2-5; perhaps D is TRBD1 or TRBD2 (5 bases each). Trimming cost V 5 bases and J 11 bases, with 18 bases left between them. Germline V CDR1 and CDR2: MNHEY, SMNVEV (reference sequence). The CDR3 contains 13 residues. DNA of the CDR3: TGTGCCAGCAGTCCCCACATCCGAGGGGAGCAGTACTTC. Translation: CASSPHIRGEQYF.

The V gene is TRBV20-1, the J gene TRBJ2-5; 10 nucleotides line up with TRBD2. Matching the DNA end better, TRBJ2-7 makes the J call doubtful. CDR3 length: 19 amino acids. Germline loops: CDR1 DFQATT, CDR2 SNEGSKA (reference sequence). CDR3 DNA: TGCAGTGCTTTACCCGGACTTCTAGCGGGAGACACCCAATCTGGCGAGCAGTACTTC. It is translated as CSALPGLLAGDTQSGEQYF.

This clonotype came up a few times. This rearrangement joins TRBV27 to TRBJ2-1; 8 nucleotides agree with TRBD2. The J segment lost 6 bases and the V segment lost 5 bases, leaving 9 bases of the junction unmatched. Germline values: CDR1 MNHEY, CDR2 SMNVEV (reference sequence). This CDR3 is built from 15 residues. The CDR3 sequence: CASSIPGLGFNEQFF. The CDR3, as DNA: TGTGCCAGCAGTATACCGGGACTAGGTTTCAATGAGCAGTTCTTC.

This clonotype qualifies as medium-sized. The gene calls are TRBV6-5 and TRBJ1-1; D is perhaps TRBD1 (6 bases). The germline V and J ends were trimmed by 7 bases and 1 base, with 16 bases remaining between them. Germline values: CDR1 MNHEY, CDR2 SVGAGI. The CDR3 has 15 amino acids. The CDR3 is CASMDVRGGNTEAFF. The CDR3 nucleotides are TGTGCCAGCATGGACGTCAGGGGTGGGAACACTGAAGCTTTCTTT.